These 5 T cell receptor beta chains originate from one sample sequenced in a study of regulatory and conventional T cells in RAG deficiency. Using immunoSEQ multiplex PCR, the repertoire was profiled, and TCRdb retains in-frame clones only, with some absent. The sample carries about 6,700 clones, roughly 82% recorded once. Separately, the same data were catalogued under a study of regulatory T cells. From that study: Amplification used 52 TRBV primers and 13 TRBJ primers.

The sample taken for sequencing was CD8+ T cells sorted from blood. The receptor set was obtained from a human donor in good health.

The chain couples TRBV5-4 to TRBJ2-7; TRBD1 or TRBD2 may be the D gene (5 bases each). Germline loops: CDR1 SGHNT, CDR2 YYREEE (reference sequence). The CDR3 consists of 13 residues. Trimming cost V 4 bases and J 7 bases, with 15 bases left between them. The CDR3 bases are TGTGCCAGCAGCCCTAGAGGGGCTGTGGAGCAGTACTTC. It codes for CASSPRGAVEQYF.

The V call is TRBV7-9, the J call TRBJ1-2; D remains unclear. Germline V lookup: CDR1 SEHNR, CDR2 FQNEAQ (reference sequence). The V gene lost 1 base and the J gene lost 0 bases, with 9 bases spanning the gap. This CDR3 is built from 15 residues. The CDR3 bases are TGTGCCAGCAGCTTAGGGGCCGGCACTAACTATGGCTACACCTTC. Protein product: CASSLGAGTNYGYTF.

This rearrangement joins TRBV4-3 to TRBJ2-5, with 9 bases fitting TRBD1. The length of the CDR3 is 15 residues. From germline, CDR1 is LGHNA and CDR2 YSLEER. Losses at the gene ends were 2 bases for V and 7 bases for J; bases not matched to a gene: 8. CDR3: CASSQPWDREGTQYF. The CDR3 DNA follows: TGCGCCAGCAGCCAACCATGGGACAGGGAGGGGACCCAGTACTTC.

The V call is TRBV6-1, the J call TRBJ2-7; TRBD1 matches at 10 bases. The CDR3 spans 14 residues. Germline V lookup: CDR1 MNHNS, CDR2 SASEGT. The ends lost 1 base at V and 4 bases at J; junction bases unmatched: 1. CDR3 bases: TGTGCCAGCAGTGAAGGGACAGGGGGGTACGAGCAGTACTTC. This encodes CASSEGTGGYEQYF.

CDR3 sequence (DNA): TGTGCCATCAGTGAGGTCACTAGCGGGGGGGCAGGCTATGAGCAGTTCTTC. It specifies CAISEVTSGGAGYEQFF. The gene calls are TRBV10-3 and TRBJ2-1; TRBD2 agrees at 13 bases. After removal of 2 bases from V and 8 bases from J, the junction contained 9 bases not matched to a gene. Germline values: CDR1 ENHRY, CDR2 SYGVKD. The CDR3 consists of 17 residues.